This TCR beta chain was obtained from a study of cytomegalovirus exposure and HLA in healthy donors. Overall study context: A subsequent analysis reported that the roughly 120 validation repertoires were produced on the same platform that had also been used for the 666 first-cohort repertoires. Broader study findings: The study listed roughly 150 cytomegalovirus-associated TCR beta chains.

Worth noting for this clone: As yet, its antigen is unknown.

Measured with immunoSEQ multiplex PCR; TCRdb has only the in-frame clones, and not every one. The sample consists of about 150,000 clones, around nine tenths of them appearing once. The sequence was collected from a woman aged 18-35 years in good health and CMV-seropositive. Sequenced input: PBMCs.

The CDR3 reads CASSTRQGENTEAFF. DNA of the CDR3: TGTGCCAGCAGCACTCGACAGGGAGAGAACACTGAAGCTTTCTTT. The rearrangement uses TRBV11-3 and TRBJ1-1, with 7 bases that match TRBD1. The CDR3 has 15 residues. J lost 1 base, V lost 5 bases, and 7 bases had no gene match. From germline, CDR1 is SGHNT and CDR2 YENEEA.